This note documents a single T cell receptor (beta chain) sequence. Its antigen is currently unknown. The data were taken from a study of cytomegalovirus exposure and HLA in healthy donors. Notes on the study in general: High specificity and sensitivity for cytomegalovirus status were reported for the classifier. Some highly shared sequence variants likely arose as a pipeline artifact.

The PCR made use of 60 Vbeta and 13 Jbeta primers. The protocol was immunoSEQ multiplex PCR, while the TCRdb copy is restricted to in-frame clones and leaves out a portion. The sample records fewer than 200,000 clones, roughly 87% being singletons. Germline lookup yields CDR1 SGHRS and CDR2 YFSETQ. This CDR3 spans 9 amino acids. The clonotype comes from a boy aged 2 to 10 in good health and CMV-seronegative. The sequenced sample consisted of PBMCs. The chain is built from TRBV5-1 and TRBJ1-1; tentative D call: TRBD1 (5 bases). CDR3 sequence reads: CVGGTEAFF. In nucleotides, the CDR3 is TGCGTTGGGGGGACTGAAGCTTTCTTT.